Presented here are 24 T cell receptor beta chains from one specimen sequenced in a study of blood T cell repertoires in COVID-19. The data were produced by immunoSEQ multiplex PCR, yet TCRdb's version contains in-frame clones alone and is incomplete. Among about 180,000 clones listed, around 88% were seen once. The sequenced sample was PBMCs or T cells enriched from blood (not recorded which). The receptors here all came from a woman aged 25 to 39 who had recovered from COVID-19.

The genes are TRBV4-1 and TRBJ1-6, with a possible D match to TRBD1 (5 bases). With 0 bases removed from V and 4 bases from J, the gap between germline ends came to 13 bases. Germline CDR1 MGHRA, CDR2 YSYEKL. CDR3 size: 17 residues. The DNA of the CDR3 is TGCGCCAGCAGCCAAGAAGTGAGCCAGGGTTATAATTCACCCCTCCACTTT. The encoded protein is CASSQEVSQGYNSPLHF.

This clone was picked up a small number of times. CDR3 sequence (DNA): TGCAGCGCCAGACAGGGGGCAGAGAACACTGAAGCTTTCTTT. This gives the protein CSARQGAENTEAFF. The chain joins TRBV29-1 to TRBJ1-1; 10 nucleotides align to TRBD1. After removal of 7 bases from V and 1 base from J, the junction contained 6 bases not matched to a gene. This CDR3 is 14 amino acids long. CDR1 and CDR2 (germline): SQVTM, ANQGSEA. The variable domain in full, completed from reference TRBV29-1 and TRBJ1-1, reads SAVISQKPSRDICQRGTSLTIQCQVDSQVTMMFWYRQQPGQSLTLIATANQGSEATYESGFVIDKFPISRPNLTFSTLTVSNMSPEDSSIYLCSARQGAENTEAFFGQGTRLTVV.

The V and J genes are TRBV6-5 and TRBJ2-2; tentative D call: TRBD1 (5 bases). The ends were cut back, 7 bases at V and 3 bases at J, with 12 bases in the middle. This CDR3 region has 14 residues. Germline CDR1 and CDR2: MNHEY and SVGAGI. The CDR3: CASKGPMDTGELFF. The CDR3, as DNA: TGTGCCAGCAAGGGGCCCATGGACACCGGGGAGCTGTTTTTT.

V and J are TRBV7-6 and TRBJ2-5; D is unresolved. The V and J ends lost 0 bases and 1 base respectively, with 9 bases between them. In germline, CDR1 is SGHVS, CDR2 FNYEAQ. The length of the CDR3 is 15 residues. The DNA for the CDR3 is TGTGCCAGCAGCTTAGCTGGCAGAACCCAAGAGACCCAGTACTTC. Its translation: CASSLAGRTQETQYF.

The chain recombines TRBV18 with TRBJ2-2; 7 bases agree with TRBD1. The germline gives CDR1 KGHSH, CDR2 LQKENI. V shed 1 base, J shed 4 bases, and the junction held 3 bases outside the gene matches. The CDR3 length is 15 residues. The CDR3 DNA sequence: TGTGCCAGCTCACCACGTGGGACAGCCACCGGGGAGCTGTTTTTT. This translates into CASSPRGTATGELFF.

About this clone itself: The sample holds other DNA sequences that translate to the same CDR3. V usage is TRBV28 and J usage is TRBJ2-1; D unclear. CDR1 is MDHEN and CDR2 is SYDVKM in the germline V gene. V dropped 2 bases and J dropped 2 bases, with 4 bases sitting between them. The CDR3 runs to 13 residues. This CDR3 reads CASSLPAYNEQFF. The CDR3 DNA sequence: TGTGCCAGCAGTTTACCAGCCTACAATGAGCAGTTCTTC.

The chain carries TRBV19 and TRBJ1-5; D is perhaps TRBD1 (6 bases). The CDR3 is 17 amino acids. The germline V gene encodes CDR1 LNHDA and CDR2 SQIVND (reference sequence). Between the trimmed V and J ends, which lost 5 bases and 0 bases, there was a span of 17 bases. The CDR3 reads CASSPRTARNSNQPQHF. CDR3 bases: TGTGCCAGTAGTCCTAGGACAGCCCGGAATAGCAATCAGCCCCAGCATTTT.

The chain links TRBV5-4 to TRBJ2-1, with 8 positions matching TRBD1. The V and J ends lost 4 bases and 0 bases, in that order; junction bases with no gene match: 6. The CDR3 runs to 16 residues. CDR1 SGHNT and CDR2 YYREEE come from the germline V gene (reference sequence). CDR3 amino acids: CASSENRGSSYNEQFF. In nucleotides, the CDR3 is TGTGCCAGCAGCGAAAACAGGGGGAGCTCCTACAATGAGCAGTTCTTC.

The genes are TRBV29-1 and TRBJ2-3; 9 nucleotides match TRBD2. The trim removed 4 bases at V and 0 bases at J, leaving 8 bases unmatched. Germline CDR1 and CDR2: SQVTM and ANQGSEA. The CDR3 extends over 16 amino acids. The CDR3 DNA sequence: TGCAGCGTTGTGGCGGGAGGGCCTGGTAGCACAGATACGCAGTATTTT. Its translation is CSVVAGGPGSTDTQYF.

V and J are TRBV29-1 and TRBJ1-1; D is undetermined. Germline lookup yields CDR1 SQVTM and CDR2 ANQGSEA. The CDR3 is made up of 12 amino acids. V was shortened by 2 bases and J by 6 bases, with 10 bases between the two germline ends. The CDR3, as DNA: TGCAGCGTTGAACGGGGTGAGGCTGAAGCTTTCTTT. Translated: CSVERGEAEAFF.

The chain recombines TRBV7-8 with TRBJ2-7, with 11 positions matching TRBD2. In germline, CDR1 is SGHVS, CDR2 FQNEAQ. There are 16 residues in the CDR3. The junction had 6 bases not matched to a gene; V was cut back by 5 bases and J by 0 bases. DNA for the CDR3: TGTGCCAGCAGCCCCCGGACTAGCGGGCTCTCCTACGAGCAGTACTTC. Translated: CASSPRTSGLSYEQYF.

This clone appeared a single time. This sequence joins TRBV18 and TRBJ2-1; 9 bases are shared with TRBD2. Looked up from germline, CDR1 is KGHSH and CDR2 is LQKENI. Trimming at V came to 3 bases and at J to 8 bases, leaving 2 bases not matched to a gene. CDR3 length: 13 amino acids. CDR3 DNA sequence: TGTGCCAGCTCACCGGGACTAGCTTATGAGCAGTTCTTC. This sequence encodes CASSPGLAYEQFF.

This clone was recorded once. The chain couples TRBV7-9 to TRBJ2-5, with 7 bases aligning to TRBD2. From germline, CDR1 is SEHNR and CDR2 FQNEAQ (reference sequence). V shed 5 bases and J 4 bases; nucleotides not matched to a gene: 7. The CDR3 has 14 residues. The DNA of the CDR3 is TGTGCCAGCAGCGAGCGGGGAAGATTAGAGACCCAGTACTTC. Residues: CASSERGRLETQYF.

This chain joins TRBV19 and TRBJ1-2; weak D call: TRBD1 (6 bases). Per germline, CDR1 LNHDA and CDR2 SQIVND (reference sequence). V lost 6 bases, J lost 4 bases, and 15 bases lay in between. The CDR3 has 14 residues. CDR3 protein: CASRLTTGIYGYTF. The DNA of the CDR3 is TGTGCCAGTAGGCTCACCACAGGGATCTATGGCTACACCTTC.

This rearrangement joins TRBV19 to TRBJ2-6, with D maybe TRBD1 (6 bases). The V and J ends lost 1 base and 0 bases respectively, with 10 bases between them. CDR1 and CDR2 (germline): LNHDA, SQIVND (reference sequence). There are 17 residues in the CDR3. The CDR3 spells CASSIGDRFSGANVLTF. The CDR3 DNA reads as TGTGCCAGTAGTATAGGTGACAGGTTCTCTGGGGCCAACGTCCTGACTTTC.

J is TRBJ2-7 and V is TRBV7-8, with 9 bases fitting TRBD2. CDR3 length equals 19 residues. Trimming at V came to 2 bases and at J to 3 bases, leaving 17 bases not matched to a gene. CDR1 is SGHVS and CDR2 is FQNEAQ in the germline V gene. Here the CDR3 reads CASSLRAWGREGPIYEQYF. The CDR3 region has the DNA TGTGCCAGCAGCTTACGAGCGTGGGGGCGGGAGGGCCCGATCTACGAGCAGTACTTC.

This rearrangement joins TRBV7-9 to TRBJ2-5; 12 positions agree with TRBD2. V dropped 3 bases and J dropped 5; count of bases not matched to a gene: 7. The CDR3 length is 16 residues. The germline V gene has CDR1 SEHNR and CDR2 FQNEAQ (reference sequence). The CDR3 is CASSLSSGRARETQYF. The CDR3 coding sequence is TGTGCCAGCAGCTTGTCTAGCGGGAGGGCCCGTGAGACCCAGTACTTC.

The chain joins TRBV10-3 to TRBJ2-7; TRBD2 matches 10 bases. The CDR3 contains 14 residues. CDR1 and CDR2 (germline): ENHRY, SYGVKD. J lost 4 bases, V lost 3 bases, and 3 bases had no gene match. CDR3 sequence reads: CAISDLLAGYEQYF. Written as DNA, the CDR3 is TGTGCCATCAGTGACTTACTAGCGGGGTACGAGCAGTACTTC.

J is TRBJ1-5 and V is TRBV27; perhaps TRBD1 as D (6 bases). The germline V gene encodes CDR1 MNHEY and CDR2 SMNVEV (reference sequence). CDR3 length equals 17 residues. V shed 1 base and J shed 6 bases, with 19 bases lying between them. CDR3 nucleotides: TGTGCCAGCAGTTTATTGGGGCTGCAGGGGAGAATTCAGCCCCAGCATTTT. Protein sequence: CASSLLGLQGRIQPQHF.

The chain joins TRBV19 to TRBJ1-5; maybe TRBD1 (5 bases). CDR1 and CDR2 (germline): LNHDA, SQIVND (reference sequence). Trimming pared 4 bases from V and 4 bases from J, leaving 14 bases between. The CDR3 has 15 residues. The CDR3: CASSTPGGWNQPQHF. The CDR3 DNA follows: TGTGCCAGTAGTACCCCCGGGGGTTGGAATCAGCCCCAGCATTTT. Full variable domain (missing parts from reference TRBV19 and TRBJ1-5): DGGITQSPKYLFRKEGQNVTLSCEQNLNHDAMYWYRQDPGQGLRLIYYSQIVNDFQKGDIAEGYSVSREKKESFPLTVTSAQKNPTAFYLCASSTPGGWNQPQHFGDGTRLSIL.

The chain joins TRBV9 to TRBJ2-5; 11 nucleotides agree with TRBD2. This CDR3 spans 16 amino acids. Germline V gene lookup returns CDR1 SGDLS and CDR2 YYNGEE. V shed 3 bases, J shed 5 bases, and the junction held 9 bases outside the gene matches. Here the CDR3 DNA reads TGTGCCAGCAGCGCTACTAGCGGGGGAGTGAGTGAGACCCAGTACTTC. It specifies CASSATSGGVSETQYF.

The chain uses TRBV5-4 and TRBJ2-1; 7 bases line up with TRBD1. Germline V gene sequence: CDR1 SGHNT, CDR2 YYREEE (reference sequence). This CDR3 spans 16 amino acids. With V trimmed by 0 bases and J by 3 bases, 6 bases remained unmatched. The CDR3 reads CASSLAYRGRYNEQFF. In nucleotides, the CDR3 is TGTGCCAGCAGCTTGGCATACAGGGGCCGCTACAATGAGCAGTTCTTC.

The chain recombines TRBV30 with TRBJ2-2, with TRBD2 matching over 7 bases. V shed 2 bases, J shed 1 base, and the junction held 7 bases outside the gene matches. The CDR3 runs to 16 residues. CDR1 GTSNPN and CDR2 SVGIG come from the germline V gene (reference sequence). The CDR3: CAWSPGTGGNTGELFF. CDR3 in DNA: TGTGCCTGGAGTCCGGGGACGGGGGGGAACACCGGGGAGCTGTTTTTT. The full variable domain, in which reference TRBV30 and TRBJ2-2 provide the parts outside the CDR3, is SQTIHQWPATLVQPVGSPLSLECTVEGTSNPNLYWYRQAAGRGLQLLFYSVGIGQISSEVPQNLSASRPQDRQFILSSKKLLLSDSGFYLCAWSPGTGGNTGELFFGEGSRLTVL.

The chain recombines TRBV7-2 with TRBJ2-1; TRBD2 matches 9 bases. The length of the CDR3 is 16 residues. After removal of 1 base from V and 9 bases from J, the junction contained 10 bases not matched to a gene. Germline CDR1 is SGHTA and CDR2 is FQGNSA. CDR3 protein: CASSLVLGGRAREQFF. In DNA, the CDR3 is TGTGCCAGCAGCTTAGTTTTGGGCGGGAGGGCCCGTGAGCAGTTCTTC. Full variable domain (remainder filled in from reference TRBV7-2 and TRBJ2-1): GAGVSQSPSNKVTEKGKDVELRCDPISGHTALYWYRQSLGQGLEFLIYFQGNSAPDKSGLPSDRFSAERTGGSVSTLTIQRTQQEDSAVYLCASSLVLGGRAREQFFGPGTRLTVL.